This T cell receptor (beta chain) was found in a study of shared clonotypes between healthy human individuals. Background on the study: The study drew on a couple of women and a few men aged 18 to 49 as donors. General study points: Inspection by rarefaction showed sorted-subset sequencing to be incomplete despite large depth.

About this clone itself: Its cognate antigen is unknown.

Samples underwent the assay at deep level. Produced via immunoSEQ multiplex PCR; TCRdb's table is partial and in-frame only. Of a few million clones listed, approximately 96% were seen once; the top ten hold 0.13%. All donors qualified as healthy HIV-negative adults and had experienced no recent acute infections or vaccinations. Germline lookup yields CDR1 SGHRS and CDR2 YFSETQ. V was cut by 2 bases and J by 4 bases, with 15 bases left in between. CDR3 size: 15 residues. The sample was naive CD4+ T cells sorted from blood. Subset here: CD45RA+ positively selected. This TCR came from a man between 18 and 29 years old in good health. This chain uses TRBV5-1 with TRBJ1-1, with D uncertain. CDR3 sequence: CASSLSPVLATEAFF. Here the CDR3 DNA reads TGCGCCAGCAGCTTATCCCCAGTCTTAGCCACTGAAGCTTTCTTT.